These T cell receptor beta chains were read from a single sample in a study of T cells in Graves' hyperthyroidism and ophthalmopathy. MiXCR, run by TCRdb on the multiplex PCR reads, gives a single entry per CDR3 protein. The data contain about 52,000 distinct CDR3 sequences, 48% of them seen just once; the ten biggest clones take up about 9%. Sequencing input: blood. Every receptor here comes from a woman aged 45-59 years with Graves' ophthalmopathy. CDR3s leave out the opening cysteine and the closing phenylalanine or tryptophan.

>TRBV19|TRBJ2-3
ASSALGLAGGQGTQY
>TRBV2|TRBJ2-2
ASRASGGGTGELF
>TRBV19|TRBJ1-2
ASSNLSGSNNGYT
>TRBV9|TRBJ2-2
ASSEGGLQYHTGELF
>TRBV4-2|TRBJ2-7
ASSQSRGPYEQY
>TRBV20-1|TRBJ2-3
SARGRGSVASETQY
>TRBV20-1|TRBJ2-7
SVARRSGGSRSYEQY
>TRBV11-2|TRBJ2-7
ASSPWDRGGWEQY
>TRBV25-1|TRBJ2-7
ASSETYEQY
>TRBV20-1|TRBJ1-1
SAGLGVSNTEAF
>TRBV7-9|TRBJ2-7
ASTTGEEQY
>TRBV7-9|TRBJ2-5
ASSPRGRRGGRETQY
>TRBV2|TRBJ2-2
ASTRDRADTGELF
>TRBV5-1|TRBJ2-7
ASSLGGGFYEQY
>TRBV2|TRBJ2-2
ASSRRQENTGELF
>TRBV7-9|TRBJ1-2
ASSPAEDNYGYT
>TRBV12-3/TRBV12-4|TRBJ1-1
ASSLGRGTEAF
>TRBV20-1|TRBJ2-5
SARNWVGTGVNQPQY
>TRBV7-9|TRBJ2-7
ASSFTGTSVSYEQY
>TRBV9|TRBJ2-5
ASSVAAVQETQY
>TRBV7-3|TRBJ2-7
ASSQGTGEY
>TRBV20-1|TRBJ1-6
SARISGGSSYNSPLH
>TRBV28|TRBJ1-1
ASSFPRQGNMNTEAF
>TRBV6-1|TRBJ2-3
ASSEEGTSSTDTQY
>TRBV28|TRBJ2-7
ASSLSGDYEQY
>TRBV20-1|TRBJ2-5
SARALGLAGGTQY
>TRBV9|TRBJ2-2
ASTTERGPGELF
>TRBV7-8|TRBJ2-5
ASSLGPSGSGETQY
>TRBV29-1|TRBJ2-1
SSPEVPLADNEQF
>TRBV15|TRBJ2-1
AISEDRSSYNEQF
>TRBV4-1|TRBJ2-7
ASSQGTGEDYEQY
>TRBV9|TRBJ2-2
ASSVSLNTGELF
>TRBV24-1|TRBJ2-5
ATSDPGTAQETQY
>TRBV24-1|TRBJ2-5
ATGLAGETQY
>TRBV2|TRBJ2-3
ASSFAGAGSTDTQY
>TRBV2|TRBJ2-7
ASRGDGQVGGQY
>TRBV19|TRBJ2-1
ASRNRGSYNEQL